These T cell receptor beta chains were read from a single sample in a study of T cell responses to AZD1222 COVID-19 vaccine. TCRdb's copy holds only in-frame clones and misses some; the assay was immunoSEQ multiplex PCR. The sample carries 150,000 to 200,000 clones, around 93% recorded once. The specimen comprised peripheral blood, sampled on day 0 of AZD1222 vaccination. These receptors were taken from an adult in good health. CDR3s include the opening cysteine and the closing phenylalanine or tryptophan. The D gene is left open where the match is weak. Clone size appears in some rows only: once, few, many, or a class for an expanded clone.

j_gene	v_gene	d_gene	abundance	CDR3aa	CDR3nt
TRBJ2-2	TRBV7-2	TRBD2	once	CASSPLGGRTGELFF	TGTGCCAGCAGTCCTTTGGGGGGGAGGACCGGGGAGCTGTTTTTT
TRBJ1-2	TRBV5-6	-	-	CASSLASGAGYTF	TGTGCCAGCAGCTTGGCGTCCGGGGCTGGCTACACCTTC
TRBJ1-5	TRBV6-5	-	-	CAGDYGPSLCRPQHF	TGTGCCGGCGACTATGGCCCGTCCTTATGTCGGCCCCAGCATTTT
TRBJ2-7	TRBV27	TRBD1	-	CASNPLGQTYEQYF	TGTGCCAGCAATCCACTGGGACAGACCTACGAGCAGTACTTC
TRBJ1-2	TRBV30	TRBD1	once	CACEGAGYTF	TGTGCCTGTGAGGGGGCTGGCTACACCTTC
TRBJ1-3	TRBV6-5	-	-	CASSYENSGNTIYF	TGTGCCAGCAGTTACGAAAACTCTGGAAACACCATATATTTT
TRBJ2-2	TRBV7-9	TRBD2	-	CASSYPGLAGTGELFF	TGTGCCAGCAGCTACCCGGGACTAGCGGGAACCGGGGAGCTGTTTTTT
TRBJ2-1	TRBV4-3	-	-	CASSQGVETLQFF	TGCGCCAGCAGCCAAGGGGTTGAGACCCTCCAGTTCTTC
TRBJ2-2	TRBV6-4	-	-	CASSVGGATGELFF	TGTGCCAGCAGTGTAGGAGGGGCAACCGGGGAGCTGTTTTTT
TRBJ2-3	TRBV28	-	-	CASSSQGGRDTQYF	TGTGCCAGCAGCAGCCAGGGGGGAAGGGATACGCAGTATTTT
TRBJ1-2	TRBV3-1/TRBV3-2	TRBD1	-	CASSQDRGRVRGGYTF	TGTGCCAGCAGCCAGGACAGGGGGCGAGTTCGTGGTGGCTACACCTTC
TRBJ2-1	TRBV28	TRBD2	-	CASIPPPWTSGNLANEQFF	TGTGCCAGCATTCCCCCTCCGTGGACTAGCGGGAACCTTGCGAATGAGCAGTTCTTC
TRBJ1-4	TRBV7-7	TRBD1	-	CASSPATGVTEKLFF	TGTGCTAGCAGCCCCGCGACAGGGGTAACTGAAAAACTGTTTTTT
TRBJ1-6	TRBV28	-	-	CASSSPGTRGNNSPLHF	TGTGCCAGCAGTTCCCCGGGGACCAGGGGAAATAATTCACCCCTCCACTTT
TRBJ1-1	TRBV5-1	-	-	CASSLVERGETEAFF	TGCGCCAGCAGCTTGGTAGAGCGCGGGGAGACTGAAGCTTTCTTT
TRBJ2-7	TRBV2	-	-	CASSDADHEQYF	TGTGCCAGCAGTGACGCGGACCACGAGCAGTACTTC
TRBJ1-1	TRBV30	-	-	CAWSPANTEAFF	TGTGCCTGGTCCCCGGCGAACACTGAAGCTTTCTTT
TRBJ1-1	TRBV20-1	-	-	CSARRQTEAFF	TGCAGTGCTAGGAGACAGACTGAAGCTTTCTTT
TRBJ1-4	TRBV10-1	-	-	CASRLRPKNSGLTTNEKLFF	TGCGCCAGCAGACTAAGACCCAAGAATAGCGGGTTAACAACTAATGAAAAACTGTTTTTT
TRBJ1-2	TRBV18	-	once	CASSPGRGYTF	TGTGCCAGCTCACCAGGGAGGGGCTACACCTTC
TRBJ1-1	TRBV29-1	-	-	CSVEDVETEHSTEAFF	TGCAGCGTTGAAGATGTAGAAACAGAGCACTCCACTGAAGCTTTCTTT
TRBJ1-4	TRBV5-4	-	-	CASSFDSEKLFF	TGTGCCAGCAGCTTCGACAGTGAAAAACTGTTTTTT
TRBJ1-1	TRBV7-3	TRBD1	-	CASSTDRGTEAFF	TGTGCCAGCAGCACGGACAGGGGCACTGAAGCTTTCTTT
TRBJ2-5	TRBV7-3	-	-	CASSLGSGQETQYF	TGTGCCAGCAGCTTGGGTAGCGGCCAAGAGACCCAGTACTTC
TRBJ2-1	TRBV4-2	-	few	CASSQDRGLGEQFF	TGTGCCAGCAGCCAAGATCGAGGGTTGGGTGAGCAGTTCTTC
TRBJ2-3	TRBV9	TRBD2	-	CASSPGGGAGNTQYF	TGTGCCAGCAGCCCGGGAGGGGGAGCCGGGAATACGCAGTATTTT
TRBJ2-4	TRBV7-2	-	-	CASSPDGGGLAKNIQYF	TGTGCCAGCAGCCCGGATGGAGGAGGCCTAGCCAAAAACATTCAGTACTTC
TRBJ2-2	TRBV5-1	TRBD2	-	CASRREPTGELFF	TGCGCCAGCAGGCGGGAGCCCACCGGGGAGCTGTTTTTT
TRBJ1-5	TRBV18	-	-	CASSPPGGKPQHF	TGTGCCAGCTCACCGCCGGGAGGGAAGCCCCAGCATTTT
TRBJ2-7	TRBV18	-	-	CASSLRTDGEQYF	TGTGCCAGCTCACTACGTACGGACGGCGAGCAGTACTTC
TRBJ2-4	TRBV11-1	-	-	CASSLAQNGPSAIQYF	TGTGCCAGCAGCTTAGCGCAAAACGGGCCCTCAGCCATTCAGTACTTC
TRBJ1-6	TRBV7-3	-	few	CASSLGGLESPLHF	TGTGCCAGCAGCTTAGGGGGGTTGGAGTCACCCCTCCACTTT
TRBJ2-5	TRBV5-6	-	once	CASSFLTETQYF	TGTGCCAGCAGCTTCTTAACGGAGACCCAGTACTTC
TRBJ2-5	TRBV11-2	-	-	CASSLISGQETQYF	TGTGCCAGCAGCTTAATTAGCGGCCAAGAGACCCAGTACTTC
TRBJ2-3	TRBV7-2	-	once	CASSLDGRRATQYF	TGTGCCAGCAGCCTGGACGGCCGGCGGGCTACGCAGTATTTT
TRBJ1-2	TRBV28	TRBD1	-	CASSETGARYGYTF	TGTGCCAGCAGTGAAACAGGGGCGCGGTATGGCTACACCTTC
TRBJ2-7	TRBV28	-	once	CASVRMGSYEQYF	TGTGCCAGCGTTCGAATGGGCTCCTACGAGCAGTACTTC
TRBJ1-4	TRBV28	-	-	CASSFVRGATNEKLFF	TGTGCCAGCAGTTTTGTTAGGGGAGCAACTAATGAAAAACTGTTTTTT
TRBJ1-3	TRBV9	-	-	CASSGRPSSGNTIYF	TGTGCCAGCAGCGGAAGACCGAGCTCTGGAAACACCATATATTTT
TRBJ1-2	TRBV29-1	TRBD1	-	CSVEDPGQGNYGYTF	TGCAGCGTTGAAGACCCAGGACAGGGGAACTATGGCTACACCTTC
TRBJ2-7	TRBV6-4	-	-	CASRPGTSYEQYF	TGTGCCAGCAGGCCCGGGACGTCCTACGAGCAGTACTTC
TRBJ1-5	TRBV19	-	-	CASSIDGANQPQHF	TGTGCCAGTAGTATCGACGGAGCAAATCAGCCCCAGCATTTT
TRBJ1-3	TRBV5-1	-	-	CASSLAGAGNTIYF	TGCGCCAGCAGCTTGGCAGGTGCTGGAAACACCATATATTTT
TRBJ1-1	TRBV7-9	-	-	CASSDRATSEAFF	TGTGCCAGCAGCGACAGAGCCACCTCTGAAGCTTTCTTT
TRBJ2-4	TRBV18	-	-	CASSPAQLAKNIQYF	TGTGCCAGCTCACCTGCGCAGCTAGCCAAAAACATTCAGTACTTC
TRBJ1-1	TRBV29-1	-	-	CSVEDVGGRTEAFF	TGCAGCGTTGAAGATGTAGGGGGAAGGACTGAAGCTTTCTTT
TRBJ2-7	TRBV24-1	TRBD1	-	CATSSPGTGGEQYF	TGTGCCACCAGTTCACCTGGGACAGGGGGCGAGCAGTACTTC
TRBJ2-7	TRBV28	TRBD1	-	CASRVPGQRYYEQYF	TGTGCCAGCAGGGTCCCGGGACAGAGATACTACGAGCAGTACTTC
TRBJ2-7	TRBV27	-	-	CASSRGGYEQYF	TGTGCCAGCTCTCGCGGAGGCTACGAGCAGTACTTC
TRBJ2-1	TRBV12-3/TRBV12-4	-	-	CASRRPAGEQFF	TGTGCCAGCAGGAGACCCGCAGGGGAGCAGTTCTTC